Listed below are T cell receptor beta chains from one sample, sequenced in a study of control samples from healthy donors and cancer patients. This table comes from immunoSEQ multiplex PCR, and its TCRdb copy is limited to in-frame clones, with some not included. The sample holds approximately 150,000 clones; about 91% are singletons and the top ten take under 2%. Sequencing was performed on blood. Every receptor here comes from a man younger than 35 in good health. The CDR3 runs from the conserved cysteine through the conserved F or W. The D gene is left open where the match is weak. Rows give clone size only sometimes, using once, few, many, or a class for an expanded clone.

>TRBJ2-7|.|.|15|TRBV5-1
TGCGCCAGTCGAAACCTACAGGGTGTGACCTACGAGCAGTACTTC
CASRNLQGVTYEQYF
>TRBJ2-7|.|once|14|TRBV2
TGTGCCAGCAGTGAAGGGGACGGAGGGGGCGAGCAGTACTTC
CASSEGDGGGEQYF
>TRBJ2-1|.|.|14|TRBV7-9
TGTGCCAGCAGCAAAGGACCCGAACGGGATGAGCAGTTCTTC
CASSKGPERDEQFF
>TRBJ2-7|TRBD1|.|15|TRBV4-1
TGCGCCAGCAGCCACTCCGGGACAGGGACAAACGAGCAGTACTTC
CASSHSGTGTNEQYF
>TRBJ1-4|.|once|14|TRBV6-6
TGTGCCAGCAGTCCGGGGGGGATTAATGAAAAACTGTTTTTT
CASSPGGINEKLFF
>TRBJ2-7|.|.|14|TRBV2
TGTGCCAGCAACGCTGAGACCCAACTACTAGAGCAGTACTTC
CASNAETQLLEQYF
>TRBJ1-4|.|.|11|TRBV29-1
TGCAGCGCCTCAAAGGACGAAAAACTGTTTTTT
CSASKDEKLFF
>TRBJ2-7|.|.|13|TRBV5-6
TGTGCCAGCAGCATTCGGGGTTCTACGAAGCAGTACTTC
CASSIRGSTKQYF
>TRBJ1-1|.|.|13|TRBV30
TGTGCCGGGAGACGTTCGGGTGACACTGAAGCTTTCTTT
CAGRRSGDTEAFF
>TRBJ2-1|.|.|14|TRBV28
TGTGCCAGCAGTTGGCGGGGCTACTACAATGAGCAGTTCTTC
CASSWRGYYNEQFF
>TRBJ1-2|TRBD1|.|16|TRBV15
TGTGCCACCAGCAGACTCGGGGTGGGACAGGGAGGAGGCTACACCTTC
CATSRLGVGQGGGYTF
>TRBJ1-5|TRBD1|.|17|TRBV28
TGTGCCAGCAGTTCAGGGGGCCAGGGCCTCATGAATCAGCCCCAGCATTTT
CASSSGGQGLMNQPQHF
>TRBJ2-5|TRBD2|.|16|TRBV18
TGTGCCAGCTCACCAATAACTAGCGGGGGCCAAGAGACCCAGTACTTC
CASSPITSGGQETQYF
>TRBJ2-5|.|.|15|TRBV14
TGTGCCAGCAGTCAGACCTTCGGGGTCCGAGAGACCCAGTACTTC
CASSQTFGVRETQYF
>TRBJ2-5|TRBD2|.|18|TRBV18
TGTGCCAGCTCACCAGTCGTGGGACTAGCGGGGGTACAAGAGACCCAGTACTTC
CASSPVVGLAGVQETQYF
>TRBJ2-3|.|.|14|TRBV4-3
TGCGCCAGCAGCCAAGGGGAAGCGTCGGATACGCAGTATTTT
CASSQGEASDTQYF
>TRBJ2-7|TRBD1|.|15|TRBV10-2
TGCGCCAGCAGTGAGGCAGGACAGGGAGGCGACGAGCAGTACTTC
CASSEAGQGGDEQYF
>TRBJ2-1|TRBD2|.|15|TRBV19
TGTGCCAGTAGTACAAATCGGGGGGGCCAAAATGAGCAGTTCTTC
CASSTNRGGQNEQFF
>TRBJ2-7|TRBD2|.|16|TRBV2
TGTGCCAGCAGTGATTCCGAGACTAGCGGGGGGTACGAGCAGTACTTC
CASSDSETSGGYEQYF
>TRBJ1-1|TRBD1|.|17|TRBV6-2/TRBV6-3
TGTGCCAGCAGTTACTCGGGGACAGGGGGCGTAAACACTGAAGCTTTCTTT
CASSYSGTGGVNTEAFF
>TRBJ2-5|TRBD1|.|16|TRBV30
TGTGCCTGGAGCTCCTCTCCCGGACAGGTGGAAGAGACCCAGTACTTC
CAWSSSPGQVEETQYF
>TRBJ2-7|TRBD2|once|16|TRBV4-2
TGTGCCAGCAGCCAAGTGGGGGAAGGGGAGGGGTACGAGCAGTACTTC
CASSQVGEGEGYEQYF
>TRBJ2-7|TRBD1|.|13|TRBV7-9
TGTGCCAGCAGCCGGACAGGGACCTACGAGCAGTACTTC
CASSRTGTYEQYF
>TRBJ2-2|TRBD1|.|12|TRBV6-1
TGTGCCAGCAGTGAAACGACAGGGCGGCTGTTTTTT
CASSETTGRLFF
>TRBJ1-3|.|.|13|TRBV15
TGTGCCACCAGCAGAGTAGGGGGAAACACCATATATTTT
CATSRVGGNTIYF
>TRBJ1-2|.|.|15|TRBV5-1
TGCGCCAGCAGTTCGGGACATTCCAAGAACTATGGCTACACCTTC
CASSSGHSKNYGYTF
>TRBJ1-1|.|once|13|TRBV7-2
TGTGCCAGCAGCTTACCGGGGCTTTCGGGAGCTTTCTTT
CASSLPGLSGAFF
>TRBJ2-3|TRBD2|.|13|TRBV5-1
TGCGCCAGCAGCCTAAGCGGGGGAGATACGCAGTATTTT
CASSLSGGDTQYF
>TRBJ1-1|.|once|14|TRBV7-3
TGTGCCAGCAGCCCCGGGACTGTTCCCACTGAAGCTTTCTTT
CASSPGTVPTEAFF
>TRBJ2-3|TRBD2|.|15|TRBV7-8
TGTGCCAGCAGCTGGCTAGCGGGGGTTGGGGATACGCAGTATTTT
CASSWLAGVGDTQYF
>TRBJ1-5|.|.|13|TRBV7-9
TGTGCCAGCAGCTTAAATTACAATCAGCCCCAGCATTTT
CASSLNYNQPQHF
>TRBJ2-7|.|.|12|TRBV28
TGTGCCAGCAGCTTTCCTCTGGACGAGCAGTACTTC
CASSFPLDEQYF
>TRBJ1-5|.|.|17|TRBV19
TGTGCCAGTAGTATCCACAGTGGGAGGGCTGGTAATCAGCCCCAGCATTTT
CASSIHSGRAGNQPQHF
>TRBJ2-4|.|.|13|TRBV20-1
TGCAGTGCTAGTACGGAGGGGTGGGCCCGGGGGTACTTC
CSASTEGWARGYF
>TRBJ2-7|.|.|14|TRBV6-6
TGTGCCAGCAGTTACGGGCTCCAGACCTACGAGCAGTACTTC
CASSYGLQTYEQYF
>TRBJ2-4|.|.|16|TRBV5-6
TGTGCCAGCAGCCCCTTGGATGGACTAGCCAAAAACATTCAGTACTTC
CASSPLDGLAKNIQYF
>TRBJ2-5|TRBD2|.|16|TRBV5-4
TGTGCCAGTGGTCTAGCGGGGCCAGCGATCCAAGAGACCCAGTACTTC
CASGLAGPAIQETQYF
>TRBJ1-6|TRBD1|.|14|TRBV4-3
TGCGCCAGCAGCCCGGGACAGCGGAATTCACCCCTCCACTTT
CASSPGQRNSPLHF
>TRBJ1-3|.|.|16|TRBV3-1/TRBV3-2
TGTGCCAGCAGCCACCCCGGACGGAGCTCTGGAAACACCATATATTTT
CASSHPGRSSGNTIYF
>TRBJ1-1|.|.|10|TRBV29-1
TGCAGCGGTTCGGACACTGAAGCTTTCTTT
CSGSDTEAFF
>TRBJ2-7|TRBD2|once|16|TRBV5-1
TGCGCCAGCAGCTTGGTGGGTAGCGGGGGGACTTACGAGCAGTACTTC
CASSLVGSGGTYEQYF
>TRBJ1-1|TRBD1|.|12|TRBV19
TGTGCCAGTAGTTCCGACAGGGTAGAAGCTTTCTTT
CASSSDRVEAFF